The subject of this entry is one TCR beta chain. Patients in Seattle were enrolled during active infection, then followed longitudinally. The data derive from a study of blood T cell repertoires in COVID-19. Study context: Acute and convalescent COVID-19 samples came from the United States, Italy and Spain. T cells, B-cell-depleted T cells, or PBMCs provided the cDNA or gDNA that served as material.

Germline V gene lookup returns CDR1 LGHDT and CDR2 YNNKEL (reference sequence). V was trimmed by 3 bases and J by 5 bases, leaving 16 bases between them. The CDR3 is 15 residues long. Under the authors' procedure: Researchers report that nucleated cell counts were estimated from reference gene primer amplification. Assay used: immunoSEQ multiplex PCR; TCRdb lists only in-frame clones, some missing. Clonal size and the V and J genes are those of that table, whereas D and trimming came from the DNA. Among 30,000 to 35,000 clones listed, 81% were seen once. The receptor's source is a man between 65 and 85 years old with COVID-19, enrolled during active disease. The sequencing input was peripheral blood. This chain connects TRBV3-1 (or the pseudogene TRBV3-2) to TRBJ1-1; D is undetermined. The CDR3 region has the DNA TGTGCCAGCAGCCAGGGCCCTCTAGGGAGGACTGAAGCTTTCTTT. Translation gives CASSQGPLGRTEAFF.